This T cell receptor (beta chain) was retrieved from a study of post-analysis software for immune sequencing data. Prepared libraries of TCR beta cDNA carried unique molecular identifiers. The source material, about 0.9 to 10 million T cells, gave rise to about 520,000 cDNA molecules. Each CDR3 protein gets one entry after TCRdb re-called the PCR reads with MiXCR. The sample lists a few hundred thousand distinct CDR3 sequences, 30% to 40% occurring once. Concerning this clonotype: The antigen remains unidentified.

CDR3 length equals 13 residues. Germline trimming cut 2 bases from V and 11 bases from J; bases unmatched to any gene: 5. Points from the study as a whole: Patients carried four or five TRBV segments more frequently than controls did, and TRBV5-6, TRBV5-1 and TRBV20-1 were among them. Among multiple sclerosis patients, normalized Chao1 diversity was significantly below that of controls. Analysis by F measure revealed that same-batch samples clustered strongly together.

The TCR originated in a girl aged 2 to 17 with multiple sclerosis. The sequenced material came from blood. This chain connects TRBV12-3 or TRBV12-4 to TRBJ2-3; 9 nucleotides align to TRBD2. DNA for the CDR3: TGTGCCAGCAGTTTAATGACTAGCGGTGAGCAGTATTTT. It yields the protein CASSLMTSGEQYF.